A selection of T cell receptor beta chains follows, all from one sample in a study of shared T cell receptors in the human thymus. Sequencing was performed with immunoSEQ multiplex PCR; in TCRdb, only in-frame clones are kept and a portion is missing. The sample lists 700,000 to 750,000 clones; 70% to 90% were seen once. These data were also filed under a second study, of human thymus T cells.

The specimen was thymocytes. The source of these receptors is a girl under three years old with a congenital heart defect. The conserved cysteine and the conserved F or W are not part of the CDR3 here.

V	J	CDR3
TRBV7-8	TRBJ2-7	ASSGLLAGGGEQY
TRBV6-5	TRBJ1-5	ASSYRTGDNQPQH
TRBV9	TRBJ1-2	ASSGNREPNT
TRBV7-6	TRBJ1-5	ASSHSQHRTGNQPQH
TRBV12-5	TRBJ2-3	ASGTGSTDTQY
TRBV19	TRBJ1-5	ASSMGGRGQPQH
TRBV18	TRBJ1-6	ASSPRVQAHYNSPLH
TRBV6-1	TRBJ2-2	ASPQGASTGELF
TRBV6-5	TRBJ1-1	ASSYGEGPEAF
TRBV15	TRBJ1-2	ATSRDGTGRGGYT
TRBV15	TRBJ1-5	ATSRLYKGLTNNQPQH
TRBV15	TRBJ2-7	ATSEVLATGEFRDSYEQY
TRBV6-1	TRBJ1-4	ASRGFLPNEKLF
TRBV27	TRBJ2-1	ASSSSGGKSNEQF
TRBV5-6	TRBJ1-1	ASSCRSEGNTEAF
TRBV10-3	TRBJ1-1	AISKPYLPRQKHTEAF
TRBV7-6	TRBJ2-7	ASSRIGDSYEQY
TRBV6-4	TRBJ1-2	ASSRRAGHHYGYT
TRBV19	TRBJ1-5	ASSIRKPRGSSNQPQH
TRBV19	TRBJ2-4	ASSMVGRVPLLNNIQY
TRBV10-2	TRBJ1-4	ASSESAGLGEKLF
TRBV7-9	TRBJ1-5	ASSDNSTGHGHQPQH
TRBV5-1	TRBJ2-1	ASRPGTGGSYNEQF
TRBV30	TRBJ1-2	AWSVISTGGAVDGYT
TRBV5-7	TRBJ1-3	ASGLRGDNTIY
TRBV5-6	TRBJ1-2	ASSPDRGSYGYT
TRBV19	TRBJ1-3	ASSSTLCGAGSTIY
TRBV30	TRBJ1-3	AWRGSRGAGNTIY